This TCR beta chain was sequenced in a study of long-term antiretroviral therapy in people with HIV (dated by TCRdb to between 2020 and 2023). As for the study more broadly: The earliest samples were collected approximately a decade before the 2015 WHO recommendation for immediate ART, a period when ART was typically delayed until CD4 counts fell. From some 30 adults with confirmed HIV infection, the cohort provided fewer than 200 cryopreserved PBMC samples, gathered serially across a mean of about six years (range 1-12). Of the roughly 30 participants with HIV, approximately ten were female. Test extractions of a monoclonal T-cell line alongside some 36 polyclonal samples showed no cross-contamination during QIAcube processing. Whether ART initiation and durable HIV suppression were associated with changes in peripheral blood TRB repertoire composition and diversity was tested in a retrospective serial study.

A note on this clone: Its recognized antigen is unknown. The sample holds no much larger clone one base away, and base qualities are not on file.

To be included, a participant needed at least one PBMC sample from before ART initiation plus at least two post-ART samples. All participants with HIV were treated in the United States of America. Before DNA extraction, cryopreserved samples of about 1-11 million PBMC were thawed and then washed. At the time of the earliest PBMC sample, participants with HIV were aged between about 20 and 60 years. PBMC samples from each participant spanned 1-4 timepoints before ART initiation and 2-8 timepoints after ART initiation, with a median of 7 samples. Serial HIV viral load, CD4+ T-cell count, ART history and demographic data were obtained for every participant. Genomic DNA was extracted from unsorted PBMC with a Qiagen kit on a QIAcube, with processing performed in batches of 12 samples. Sequencing of the TRB variable region was done with the immunoSEQ hsTCRB v3.0 assay at survey level resolution. A depth of about 35,000-50,000 T-cell genomes per sample was targeted for TRB sequencing. TRB libraries were pooled and sequenced on an Illumina MiSeq using a v3 150-cycle kit. The paper's data handling went like this. Analysis of repertoires was carried out in R inside a reproducible Nextflow workflow spanning QC, data transformation and analysis. LymphoSeq2, an R package for AIRR-Seq data exploration, was used to implement custom analyses. After excluding a few samples that yielded fewer than 5000 total TRB sequences, approximately 170 HIV repertoires remained for analysis. Among the approximately 180 retained HIV repertoires, 55 to 60 were collected before ART initiation and approximately 130 were collected after ART initiation. Repertoires were downsampled to 5000 TRB nucleotide sequences, and summary statistics were averaged over 100 downsampling iterations. The analysis kept only TRB sequences whose CDR3 regions were at least seven amino acids long. Diversity was assessed using a clonality score derived from Shannon entropy and using the Gini coefficient. Repertoire networks linked the top 5000 CDR3 amino acid sequences whenever two sequences differed by an edit distance of one. For TRB CDR3 amino acid sequences, GLIPH2 was used to predict antigen specificity groups and MHC restriction. Known CMV, EBV, HIV or tissue antigen associations were flagged by matching CDR3 amino acid sequences against VDJdb and McPAS-TCR. Pre-ART, post-ART and control groups were compared with Wilcoxon signed-rank tests and Holm-Bonferroni correction. The table comes from immuneACCESS by way of TCRdb, which keeps in-frame sequences with V and J called. Part of the clones is missing from these tables; in studies checked, under half for an unresolved V gene and the rest for unknown reasons. D and trimming come from the DNA, and the V and J calls and clone size come from that table. This sample has some 30,000 clones in its table, and about 90% of those were observed once. The ten largest clones take up approximately 0.93% of the sample.

From the cysteine up to the phenylalanine, the CDR3 has a length of 15 residues. The kept DNA is CDR3 alone, 45 bases in frame from the first base. The junction carries 5 bases between V and J, which are trimmed by 2 bases and 0 bases respectively. Taken from the germline V gene, the CDR1 and CDR2 loops are KGHSH and LQKENI. Study-wide findings and limitations: Samples dated from the mid-2000s to the late 2010s, and the ART regimens used may be less effective than current ones. Expanded TRB clones identified before ART initiation dominated the repertoire across all time points, though the dominance fluctuated and decreased in many PLHIV after ART. Limited PBMC availability meant only the TCR beta chain was sequenced, without alpha chain pairing. CDR3 length ranges in HIV repertoires were narrower than in controls, and network structure suggested an antigen-experienced repertoire with only a slight naive shift after ART. Because pre-ART samples had limited cell numbers, profiling was done on unsorted PBMC rather than on sorted CD4+ and CD8+ T cells. No data were available on ART adherence, viral resistance or therapy changes, limiting inferences about post-ART repertoire changes. A significant increase in TRB diversity was found to be associated with ART initiation, although TRB diversity was observed to remain significantly below that of transplant donor controls even after long-term ART.

Here the sequenced sample was unsorted PBMCs, taken 2 years after starting antiretroviral therapy. This sequence originates from a man aged 45-65 years with HIV. The chain is assembled from TRBV18 and TRBJ2-6, with the D gene not confidently named. For the CDR3, the sequence is CASSPGRSGANVLTF. The DNA is TGTGCCAGCTCACCAGGCCGCTCTGGGGCCAACGTCCTGACTTTC.